This T cell receptor beta chain originates from a study of early T cells in non-severe SARS-CoV-2 infection. Study in general: Alpha and beta chains were unpaired, from unsorted whole-blood bulk RNA. Study-level findings and limits: Matches to VDJdb favored anti-spike CD8 responses and missed private and CD4 specificities.

Individual cDNA molecules received unique molecular identifiers during library preparation. In TCRdb, the 5' RACE reads were re-called with MiXCR into one record per CDR3 protein. The table records 100,000 or so distinct CDR3 sequences, over 15% of them present only once. Germline-derived CDR1 and CDR2 are SGHVS and FNYEAQ. This CDR3 contains 12 residues. The V end was cut by 5 bases, the J end by 9 bases, with 11 bases between. This clonotype has more than one count but fewer than ten. The target antigen is unknown. Sequences were derived from whole blood, sampled at baseline. The sequence was obtained from an adult who was a healthcare worker with PCR-confirmed SARS-CoV-2 infection or an uninfected control (not recorded which). The J gene is TRBJ2-1, the V gene TRBV7-6; D is unclear. The CDR3 DNA reads TGTGCCAGCAGCCCAGGCGGTGTTGAGCAGTTCTTC. It translates to CASSPGGVEQFF.